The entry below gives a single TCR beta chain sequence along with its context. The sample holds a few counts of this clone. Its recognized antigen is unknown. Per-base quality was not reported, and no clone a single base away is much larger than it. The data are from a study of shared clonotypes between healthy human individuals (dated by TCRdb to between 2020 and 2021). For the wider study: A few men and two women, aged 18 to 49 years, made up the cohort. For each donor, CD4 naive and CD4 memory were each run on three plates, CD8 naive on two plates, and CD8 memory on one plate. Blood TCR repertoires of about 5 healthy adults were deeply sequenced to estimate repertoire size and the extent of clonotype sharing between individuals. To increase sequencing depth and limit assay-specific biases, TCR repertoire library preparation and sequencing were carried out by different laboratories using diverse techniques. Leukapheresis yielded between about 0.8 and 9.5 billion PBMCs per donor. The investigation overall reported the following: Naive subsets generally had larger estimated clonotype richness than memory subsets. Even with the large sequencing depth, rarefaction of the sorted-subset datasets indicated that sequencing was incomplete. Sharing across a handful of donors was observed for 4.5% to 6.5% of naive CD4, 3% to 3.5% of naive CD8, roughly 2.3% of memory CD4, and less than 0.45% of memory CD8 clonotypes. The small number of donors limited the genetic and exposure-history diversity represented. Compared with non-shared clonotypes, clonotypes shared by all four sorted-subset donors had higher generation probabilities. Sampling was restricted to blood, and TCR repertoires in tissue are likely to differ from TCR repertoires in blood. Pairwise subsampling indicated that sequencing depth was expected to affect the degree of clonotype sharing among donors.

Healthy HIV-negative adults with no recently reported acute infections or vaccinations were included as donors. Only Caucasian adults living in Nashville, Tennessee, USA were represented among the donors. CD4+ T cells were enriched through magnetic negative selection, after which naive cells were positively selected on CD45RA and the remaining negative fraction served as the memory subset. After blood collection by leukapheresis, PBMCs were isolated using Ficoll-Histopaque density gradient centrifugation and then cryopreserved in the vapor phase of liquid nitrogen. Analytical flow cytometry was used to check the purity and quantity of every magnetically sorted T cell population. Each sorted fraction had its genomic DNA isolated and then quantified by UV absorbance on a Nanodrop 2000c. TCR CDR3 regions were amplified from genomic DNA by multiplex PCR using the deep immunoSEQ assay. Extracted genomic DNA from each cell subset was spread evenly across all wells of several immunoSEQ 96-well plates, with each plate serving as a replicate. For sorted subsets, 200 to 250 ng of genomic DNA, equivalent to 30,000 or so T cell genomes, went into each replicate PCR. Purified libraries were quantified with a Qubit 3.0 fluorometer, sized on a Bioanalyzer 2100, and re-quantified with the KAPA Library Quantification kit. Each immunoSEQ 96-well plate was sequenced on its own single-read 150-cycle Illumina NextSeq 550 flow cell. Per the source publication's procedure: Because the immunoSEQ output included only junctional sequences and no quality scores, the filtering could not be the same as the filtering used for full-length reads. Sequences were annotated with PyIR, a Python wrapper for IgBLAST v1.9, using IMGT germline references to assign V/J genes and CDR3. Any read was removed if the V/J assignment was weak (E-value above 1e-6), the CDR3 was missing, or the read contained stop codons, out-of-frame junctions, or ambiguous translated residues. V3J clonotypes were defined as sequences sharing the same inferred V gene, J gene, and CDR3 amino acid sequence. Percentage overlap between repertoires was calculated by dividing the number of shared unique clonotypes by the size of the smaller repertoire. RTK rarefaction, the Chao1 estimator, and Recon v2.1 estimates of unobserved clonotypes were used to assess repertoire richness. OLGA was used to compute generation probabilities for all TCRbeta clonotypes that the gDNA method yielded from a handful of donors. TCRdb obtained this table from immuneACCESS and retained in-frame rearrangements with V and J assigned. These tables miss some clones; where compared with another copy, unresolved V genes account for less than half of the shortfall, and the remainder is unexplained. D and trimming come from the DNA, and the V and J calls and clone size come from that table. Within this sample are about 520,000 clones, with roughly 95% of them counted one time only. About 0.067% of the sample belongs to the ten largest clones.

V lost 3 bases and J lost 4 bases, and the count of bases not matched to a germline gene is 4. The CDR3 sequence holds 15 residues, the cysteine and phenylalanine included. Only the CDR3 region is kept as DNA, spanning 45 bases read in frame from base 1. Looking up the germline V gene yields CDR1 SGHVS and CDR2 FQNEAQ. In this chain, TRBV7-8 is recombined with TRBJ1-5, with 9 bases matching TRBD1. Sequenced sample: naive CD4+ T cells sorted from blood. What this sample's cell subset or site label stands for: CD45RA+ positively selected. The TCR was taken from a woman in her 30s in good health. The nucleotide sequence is TGTGCCAGCAGCTTTCGGGACAGGGAAAATCAGCCCCAGCATTTT. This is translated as CASSFRDRENQPQHF.